This paragraph covers one TCR beta chain sequence. Its antigen is unidentified. This sample is drawn from a study of synovial regulatory T cells in juvenile arthritis. Study-level points and caveats: Synovial Tregs shared more CDR3 sequences with iaTregs than other blood Tregs. iaTreg TCR repertoires were largely private across patients and partially overlapped synovial Teff and blood CPL.

Method: immunoSEQ multiplex PCR; TCRdb's copy keeps in-frame clones and lacks some. In all, the sample yields 6,400 or so clones. The CDR3 extends over 18 amino acids. Only the protein is on record. The germline CDR1 and CDR2 sequences are SGHTS and YDEGEE. The sequenced sample was Treg cells from blood. Subset indicated: remaining (HLA-DR-negative) circulating blood Treg cells. This receptor was identified in a donor between 2 and 29 years old with juvenile idiopathic arthritis. The V gene is TRBV5-8, the J gene TRBJ1-6; absent DNA, TCRdb's TRBD1 call cannot be checked. CDR3: CASSSSRGIRSYNSPLHF.